This T cell receptor beta chain was sequenced during a study of cytomegalovirus exposure and HLA in healthy donors. PCR employed 60 Vbeta and 13 Jbeta primers. Method: immunoSEQ multiplex PCR; TCRdb's copy keeps in-frame clones and lacks some. The table includes around 120,000 clones, 80% to 85% detected once. V lost 6 bases, J lost 6 bases, and 7 bases stayed unmatched. The CDR3 loop spans 13 amino acids. The germline CDR1 and CDR2 sequences are SEHNR and FQNEAQ (reference sequence). The sequencing input was PBMCs. This receptor was taken from a human donor in good health. The J gene is TRBJ2-7, the V gene TRBV7-9, with TRBD2 identical over 8 bases. The CDR3 coding sequence is TGTGCCAGCAGGTCGGGACTAGATTCCGAGCAGTACTTC. It yields the protein CASRSGLDSEQYF.